These 29 T cell receptor beta chains were sequenced from one sample in a study of blood T cell repertoires in COVID-19. Using immunoSEQ multiplex PCR, the repertoire was profiled, and TCRdb retains in-frame clones only, with some absent. The table includes some 46,000 clones, more than 75% detected once. Material: peripheral blood. The source is a human donor in a cohort sampled during active COVID-19.

This chain joins TRBV3-1 (or the pseudogene TRBV3-2) and TRBJ2-1, with 9 bases lining up with TRBD2. J gave up 6 bases and V 0 bases, and 12 bases lay outside the gene matches. The germline gives CDR1 LGHDT, CDR2 YNNKEL (reference sequence). The CDR3 loop spans 18 amino acids. The CDR3 DNA sequence: TGTGCCAGCAGCCAAGAGGGGTTAGCGGGCGGGGGGGCCAATGAGCAGTTCTTC. It yields the protein CASSQEGLAGGGANEQFF.

In its sample, this clone was seen a few times. The chain recombines TRBV2 with TRBJ2-7; TRBD1 agrees at 9 bases. This CDR3 is built from 14 residues. J lost 2 bases, V lost 4 bases, and 3 bases had no gene match. Looked up from germline, CDR1 is SNHLY and CDR2 is FYNNEI. DNA for the CDR3: TGTGCCAGCAGTGTGGACAGGGGTACCTACGAGCAGTACTTC. This encodes CASSVDRGTYEQYF.

This chain links TRBV7-9 with TRBJ2-5, with 8 bases aligning to TRBD2. The V gene end was trimmed by 5 bases and the J gene end by 4 bases; junction bases not matched to a gene: 12. Germline V lookup: CDR1 SEHNR, CDR2 FQNEAQ (reference sequence). CDR3 size: 16 residues. The CDR3, as DNA: TGTGCCAGCAGCACAAGGGACGGTCTAGCGGGAGAGACCCAGTACTTC. Protein product: CASSTRDGLAGETQYF.

The chain is built from TRBV5-8 and TRBJ2-3; D not certain. Trimming shortened V by 0 bases and J by 4 bases, and 9 bases separated the two germline ends. The CDR3 runs 14 residues. Per the germline V gene, CDR1 is SGHTS and CDR2 is YDEGEE. The CDR3 DNA follows: TGTGCCAGCAGCTTGGCTGGTAGAGCAGATACGCAGTATTTT. It encodes CASSLAGRADTQYF.

This chain links TRBV3-1 (or the pseudogene TRBV3-2) with TRBJ2-3, with a weak D call TRBD2 (6 bases). The germline CDR1 and CDR2 sequences are LGHDT and YNNKEL (reference sequence). This CDR3 contains 16 residues. Trimming stripped 4 bases from V and 0 bases from J, with 14 bases between. The CDR3 DNA is TGTGCCAGCAGCCCGCCGGGGGTAGTAAGCACAGATACGCAGTATTTT. Translation: CASSPPGVVSTDTQYF.

This chain uses TRBV3-1 (or the pseudogene TRBV3-2) with TRBJ2-7; no definite D call. CDR1 and CDR2 from the germline V gene are LGHDT and YNNKEL (reference sequence). This CDR3 is built from 11 residues. The V gene lost 6 bases and the J gene lost 6 bases, with 9 bases spanning the gap. The CDR3 nucleotides are TGTGCCAGCAGACCCCAGATCGAGCAGTACTTC. Translation gives CASRPQIEQYF.

The chain recombines TRBV7-8 with TRBJ2-1; 7 nucleotides match TRBD1. The germline CDR1 and CDR2 sequences are SGHVS and FQNEAQ. The CDR3 length is 14 residues. V gave up 3 bases and J gave up 6 bases; unmatched junction bases: 5. The CDR3: CASSFRDRFNEQFF. CDR3 in DNA: TGTGCCAGCAGCTTCCGGGACAGATTCAATGAGCAGTTCTTC. The full variable domain, completed using reference TRBV7-8 and TRBJ2-1, is GAGVSQSPRYKVAKRGQDVALRCDPISGHVSLFWYQQALGQGPEFLTYFQNEAQLDKSGLPSDRFFAERPEGSVSTLKIQRTQQEDSAVYLCASSFRDRFNEQFFGPGTRLTVL.

This chain links TRBV11-2 with TRBJ2-1, with 13 positions matching TRBD2. CDR3 length: 16 residues. Germline V gene data show CDR1 as SGHAT and CDR2 as FQNNGV. V gave up 1 base and J gave up 8 bases; unmatched junction bases: 5. CDR3 residues: CASSLVGTSGNYEQFF. The CDR3 DNA sequence: TGTGCCAGCAGCTTAGTCGGGACTAGCGGGAACTATGAGCAGTTCTTC.

The chain uses TRBV3-1 (or the pseudogene TRBV3-2) and TRBJ2-7; TRBD2 aligns across 15 bases. Trimming took 5 bases from V and 5 from J; bases not matched to a gene: 7. Germline values: CDR1 LGHDT, CDR2 YNNKEL (reference sequence). There are 16 residues in the CDR3. CDR3 amino acids: CASSSRTSGRVNEQYF. CDR3 coding DNA: TGTGCCAGCAGCTCGCGGACTAGCGGGAGGGTTAACGAGCAGTACTTC.

J is TRBJ1-1 and V is TRBV6-5; possible D gene TRBD1, 5 bases. Between the trimmed V and J ends, which lost 2 bases and 7 bases, there was a span of 11 bases. Germline assignment: CDR1 MNHEY and CDR2 SVGAGI. CDR3 length equals 13 residues. CDR3 loop: CASSYSGGVEAFF. In DNA, the CDR3 is TGTGCCAGCAGTTACAGTGGAGGGGTTGAAGCTTTCTTT.

This chain connects TRBV19 to TRBJ2-5, with 8 bases aligning to TRBD1. Germline CDR1 is LNHDA and CDR2 is SQIVND (reference sequence). The trim removed 1 base at V and 5 bases at J, leaving 12 bases unmatched. This CDR3 region has 17 residues. The chain's CDR3 is CASSIGLVRGLDETQYF. CDR3 bases: TGTGCCAGTAGTATAGGTCTGGTCAGGGGGCTTGATGAGACCCAGTACTTC.

This rearrangement joins TRBV28 to TRBJ2-2; 7 positions match TRBD2. V lost 10 bases to trimming and J lost 6 bases; unmatched junction nucleotides: 8. The CDR3 is 13 residues long. Germline V CDR1 and CDR2: MDHEN, SYDVKM. The DNA for the CDR3 is TGTGCCACCCGACTAGCAGGATCCGGGGAGCTGTTTTTT. Protein sequence: CATRLAGSGELFF.

J is TRBJ1-1 and V is TRBV28; no firm D call. The CDR3 has 13 amino acids. V gave up 1 base and J gave up 10 bases, with 13 bases separating them. CDR1 MDHEN and CDR2 SYDVKM come from the germline V gene. Here the CDR3 DNA reads TGTGCCAGCAGTTTATCTATTTCGGTCGGAGCTTTCTTT. Amino acid sequence: CASSLSISVGAFF.

The count of this clone is one. The chain is built from TRBV5-4 and TRBJ2-7, with D perhaps matching TRBD2 (6 bases). This CDR3 has 13 residues. Germline V CDR1 and CDR2: SGHNT, YYREEE (reference sequence). The V and J ends lost 4 bases and 3 bases respectively, with 11 bases between them. The DNA of the CDR3 is TGTGCCAGCAGCGCCGCGGGGCACTACGAGCAGTACTTC. Protein: CASSAAGHYEQYF. The complete variable domain, with remaining parts taken from reference TRBV5-4 and TRBJ2-7, reads ETGVTQSPTHLIKTRGQQVTLRCSSQSGHNTVSWYQQALGQGPQFIFQYYREEENGRGNFPPRFSGLQFPNYSSELNVNALELDDSALYLCASSAAGHYEQYFGPGTRLTVT.

Only a few counts were recorded for this clone. This chain links TRBV5-4 with TRBJ1-3, with D perhaps matching TRBD1 (5 bases). V dropped 4 bases and J dropped 0 bases, with 23 bases sitting between them. The CDR3 extends over 19 amino acids. Germline assignment: CDR1 SGHNT and CDR2 YYREEE (reference sequence). CDR3 sequence reads: CASSVSGNGRRGSGNTIYF. CDR3 DNA: TGTGCCAGCAGCGTTTCAGGGAACGGGCGAAGAGGCTCTGGAAACACCATATATTTT.

V is TRBV6-5 and J is TRBJ1-6; D perhaps matches TRBD1 (5 bases). Germline CDR1 reads MNHEY; CDR2 reads SVGAGI. V was pared by 2 bases and J by 6 bases, with 11 bases between. The length of the CDR3 is 15 residues. CDR3 nucleotides: TGTGCCAGCAGTTACAGTGGGGCCGTTAATTCACCCCTCCACTTT. Translated, it gives CASSYSGAVNSPLHF.

This clone was counted once. V and J are TRBV9 and TRBJ2-2, with 8 bases fitting TRBD2. V dropped 5 bases and J dropped 6; count of bases not matched to a gene: 6. Germline V gene lookup returns CDR1 SGDLS and CDR2 YYNGEE. The CDR3 sequence is 14 residues long. In nucleotides, the CDR3 is TGTGCCAGCAGTGAGCGGGAGCCCCCCGGGGAGCTGTTTTTT. Its translation is CASSEREPPGELFF.

This clone was counted only a few times. CDR3 region: CASSSGTYHNEQFF. The CDR3 DNA reads TGTGCCAGCAGCTCCGGGACATACCACAATGAGCAGTTCTTC. The chain employs TRBV7-2 and TRBJ2-1; D possibly corresponds to TRBD1 (6 bases). CDR3 length: 14 residues. The V gene's germline CDR1 is SGHTA and CDR2 FQGNSA. The ends were cut back, 4 bases at V and 5 bases at J, with 12 bases in the middle.

This chain uses TRBV7-9 with TRBJ2-3, with D possibly matching TRBD2 (6 bases). CDR3 length: 16 amino acids. Germline V lookup: CDR1 SEHNR, CDR2 FQNEAQ (reference sequence). Trimming removed 0 bases at V and 1 base at J, with 11 bases between. The CDR3: CASSLAGGRGTDTQYF. CDR3 coding DNA: TGTGCCAGCAGCTTAGCGGGGGGAAGGGGCACAGATACGCAGTATTTT. Full variable domain (missing parts from reference TRBV7-9 and TRBJ2-3): DTGVSQNPRHKITKRGQNVTFRCDPISEHNRLYWYRQTLGQGPEFLTYFQNEAQLEKSRLLSDRFSAERPKGSFSTLEIQRTEQGDSAMYLCASSLAGGRGTDTQYFGPGTRLTVL.

The gene calls are TRBV18 and TRBJ2-1; 9 bases fit TRBD1. The junction had 2 bases not matched to a gene; V was cut back by 3 bases and J by 5 bases. The CDR3 contains 14 residues. Germline V gene sequence: CDR1 KGHSH, CDR2 LQKENI. The CDR3 DNA sequence: TGTGCCAGCTCACCCGGGACAGGGCACAATGAGCAGTTCTTC. Its protein is CASSPGTGHNEQFF.

J is TRBJ1-6 and V is TRBV6-5; weak D call: TRBD1 (6 bases). The V end was cut by 5 bases, the J end by 9 bases, with 17 bases between. Germline V gives CDR1 MNHEY, CDR2 SVGAGI. The CDR3 loop spans 15 amino acids. This CDR3 reads CASSRTDSESSPLHF. CDR3 DNA: TGTGCCAGCAGTCGAACGGACAGTGAGAGTTCACCCCTCCACTTT.

This sequence joins TRBV18 and TRBJ2-7; tentative D call: TRBD1 (5 bases). The CDR3 sequence is 16 residues long. The ends were cut back, 6 bases at V and 3 bases at J, with 21 bases in the middle. Germline values: CDR1 KGHSH, CDR2 LQKENI. The CDR3 DNA follows: TGTGCCAGCTCCGTAATAATGGGGCAGCAAGGCTACGAGCAGTACTTC. Protein sequence: CASSVIMGQQGYEQYF.

The chain joins TRBV18 to TRBJ2-1, with no clear D. Germline assignment: CDR1 KGHSH and CDR2 LQKENI. The CDR3 consists of 12 residues. V lost 4 bases to trimming and J lost 8 bases, with 9 bases between them. The CDR3: CASSLGSDEQFF. In nucleotides, the CDR3 is TGTGCCAGCTCACTCGGGTCGGATGAGCAGTTCTTC.

The chain uses TRBV28 and TRBJ2-7; 10 nucleotides line up with TRBD1. The V gene's germline CDR1 is MDHEN and CDR2 SYDVKM. The CDR3 is 17 residues long. V lost 5 bases, J lost 2 bases, and 12 bases stayed unmatched. In nucleotides, the CDR3 is TGTGCCAGCAGTAGTCCATCTCGGACAGGGGGGGCCTACGAGCAGTACTTC. Amino acids: CASSSPSRTGGAYEQYF.

The chain links TRBV14 to TRBJ1-3, with D perhaps TRBD1 (5 bases). Germline CDR1 and CDR2: SGHDN and FVKESK. Trimming left V 4 bases short and J 0 bases short, with 7 bases between. CDR3 length equals 14 residues. The CDR3 nucleotides are TGTGCCAGCAGCCCCAGGGTCTCTGGAAACACCATATATTTT. It codes for CASSPRVSGNTIYF.

The J gene is TRBJ1-4, the V gene TRBV3-1 (or the pseudogene TRBV3-2); 7 bases are a match to TRBD1. CDR3 length equals 13 residues. The V and J ends lost 4 bases and 4 bases, in that order; junction bases with no gene match: 0. Germline V gene lookup returns CDR1 LGHDT and CDR2 YNNKEL (reference sequence). The CDR3 DNA follows: TGTGCCAGCAGCCCAGGGGGTAATGAAAAACTGTTTTTT. This codes for CASSPGGNEKLFF.

CDR3 loop: CASSVRSGTRSYEQYF. The CDR3 coding sequence is TGTGCCAGTAGTGTCCGATCCGGGACTAGGTCCTACGAGCAGTACTTC. The gene calls are TRBV19 and TRBJ2-7, with 8 bases identical to TRBD2. CDR1 is LNHDA, CDR2 SQIVND, per germline (reference sequence). The CDR3 has 16 residues. V was pared by 5 bases and J by 1 base, with 10 bases of the junction left unmatched.

The CDR3 spells CASSSYRFSYNEQFF. DNA for the CDR3: TGTGCCAGCAGCTCGTACAGGTTCTCCTACAATGAGCAGTTCTTC. The chain is built from TRBV5-6 and TRBJ2-1; TRBD1 might be the D (5 bases). V was cut by 3 bases and J by 0 bases, with 10 bases left in between. This CDR3 comprises 15 residues. The V gene's germline CDR1 is SGHDT and CDR2 YYEEEE.

The CDR3 DNA is TGCAGCGTTGCCGGGAGGGGCGGCTACGAGCAGTACTTC. Encoded protein: CSVAGRGGYEQYF. The rearrangement uses TRBV29-1 and TRBJ2-7; 8 bases agree with TRBD2. The CDR3 totals 13 residues. V was pared by 4 bases and J by 3 bases, with 5 bases of the junction left unmatched. From germline, CDR1 is SQVTM and CDR2 ANQGSEA.